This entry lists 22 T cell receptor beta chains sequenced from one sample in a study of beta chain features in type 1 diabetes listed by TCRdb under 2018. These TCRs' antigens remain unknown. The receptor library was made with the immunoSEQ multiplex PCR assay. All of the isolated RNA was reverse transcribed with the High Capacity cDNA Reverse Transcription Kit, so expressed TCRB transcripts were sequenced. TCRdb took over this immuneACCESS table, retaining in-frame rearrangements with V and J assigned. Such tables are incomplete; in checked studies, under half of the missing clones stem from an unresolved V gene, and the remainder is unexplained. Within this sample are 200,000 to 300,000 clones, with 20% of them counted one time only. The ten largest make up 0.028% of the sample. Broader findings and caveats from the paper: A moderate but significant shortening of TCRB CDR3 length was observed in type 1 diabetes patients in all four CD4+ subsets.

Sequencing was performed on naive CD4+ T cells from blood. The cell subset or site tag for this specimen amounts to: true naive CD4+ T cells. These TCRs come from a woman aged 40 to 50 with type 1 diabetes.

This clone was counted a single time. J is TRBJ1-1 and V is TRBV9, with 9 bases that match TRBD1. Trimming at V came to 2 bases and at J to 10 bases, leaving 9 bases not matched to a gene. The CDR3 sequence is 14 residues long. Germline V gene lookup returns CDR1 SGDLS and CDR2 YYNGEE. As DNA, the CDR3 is TGTGCCAGCAGCGTGGGACAGGGACTCTACGGAGCTTTCTTT. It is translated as CASSVGQGLYGAFF. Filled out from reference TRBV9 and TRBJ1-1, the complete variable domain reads DSGVTQTPKHLITATGQRVTLRCSPRSGDLSVYWYQQSLDQGLQFLIQYYNGEERAKGNILERFSAQQFPDLHSELNLSSLELGDSALYFCASSVGQGLYGAFFGQGTRLTVV.

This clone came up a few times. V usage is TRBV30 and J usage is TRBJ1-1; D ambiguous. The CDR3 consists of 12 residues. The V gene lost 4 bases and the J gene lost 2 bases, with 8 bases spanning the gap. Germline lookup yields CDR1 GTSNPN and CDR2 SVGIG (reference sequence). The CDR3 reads CAWMASNTEAFF. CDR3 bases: TGTGCCTGGATGGCCAGTAACACTGAAGCTTTCTTT.

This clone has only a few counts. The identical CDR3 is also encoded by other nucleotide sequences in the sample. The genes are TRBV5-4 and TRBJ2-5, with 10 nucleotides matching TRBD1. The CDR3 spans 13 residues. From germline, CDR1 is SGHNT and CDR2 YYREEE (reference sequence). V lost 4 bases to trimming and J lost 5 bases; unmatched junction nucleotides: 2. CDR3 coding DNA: TGTGCCAGCAGCCGGACAGGGGGGGAGACCCAGTACTTC. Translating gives CASSRTGGETQYF.

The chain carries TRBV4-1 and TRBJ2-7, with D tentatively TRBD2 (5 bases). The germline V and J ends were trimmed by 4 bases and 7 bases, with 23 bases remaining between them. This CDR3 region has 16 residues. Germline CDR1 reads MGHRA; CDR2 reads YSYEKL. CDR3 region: CASSPAPALQSGEQYF. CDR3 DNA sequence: TGCGCCAGCAGCCCAGCCCCTGCCCTGCAGTCGGGAGAGCAGTACTTC.

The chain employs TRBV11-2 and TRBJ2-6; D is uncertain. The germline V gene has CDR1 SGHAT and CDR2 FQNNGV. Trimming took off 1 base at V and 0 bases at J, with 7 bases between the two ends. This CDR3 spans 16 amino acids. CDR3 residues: CASSLGPGSGANVLTF. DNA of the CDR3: TGTGCCAGCAGCTTAGGTCCAGGCTCTGGGGCCAACGTCCTGACTTTC.

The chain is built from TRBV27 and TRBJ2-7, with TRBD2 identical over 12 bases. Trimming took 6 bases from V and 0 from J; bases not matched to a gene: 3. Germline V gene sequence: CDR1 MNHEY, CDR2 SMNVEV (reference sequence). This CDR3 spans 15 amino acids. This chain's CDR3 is CASSPTSGSSYEQYF. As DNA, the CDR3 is TGTGCCAGCAGCCCGACTAGCGGGAGCTCCTACGAGCAGTACTTC.

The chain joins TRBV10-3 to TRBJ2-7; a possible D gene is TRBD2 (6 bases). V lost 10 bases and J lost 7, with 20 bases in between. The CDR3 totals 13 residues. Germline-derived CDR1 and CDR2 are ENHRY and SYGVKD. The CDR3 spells CASHKDTGEEQYF. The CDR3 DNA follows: TGTGCCAGCCATAAGGACACGGGGGAAGAGCAGTACTTC.

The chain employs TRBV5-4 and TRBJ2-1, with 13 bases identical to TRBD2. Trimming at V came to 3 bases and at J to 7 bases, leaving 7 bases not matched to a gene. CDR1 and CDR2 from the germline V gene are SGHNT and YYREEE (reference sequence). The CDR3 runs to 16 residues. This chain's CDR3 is CASSSGTSGKWNEQFF. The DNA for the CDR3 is TGTGCCAGCAGCTCGGGGACTAGCGGGAAATGGAATGAGCAGTTCTTC.

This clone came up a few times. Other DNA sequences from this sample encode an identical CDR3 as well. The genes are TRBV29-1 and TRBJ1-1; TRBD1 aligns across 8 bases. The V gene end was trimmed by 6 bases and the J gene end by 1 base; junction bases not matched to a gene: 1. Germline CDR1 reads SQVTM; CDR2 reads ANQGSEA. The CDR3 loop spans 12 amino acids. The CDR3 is CSVDRGNTEAFF. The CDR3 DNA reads TGCAGCGTAGACAGGGGGAACACTGAAGCTTTCTTT.

The CDR3 loop reads CASSSFDRVRANEQFF. As DNA, the CDR3 is TGTGCCAGCAGCTCCTTCGACAGGGTGCGGGCGAATGAGCAGTTCTTC. The chain recombines TRBV7-2 with TRBJ2-1; 7 bases match TRBD1. Germline CDR1 SGHTA, CDR2 FQGNSA. Trimming at V came to 4 bases and at J to 7 bases, leaving 13 bases not matched to a gene. The length of the CDR3 is 16 residues.

The DNA for the CDR3 is TGTGCCAGCAGTGGATTACGGGAGCAGTACTTC. Translated: CASSGLREQYF. The chain has TRBV25-1 and TRBJ2-7; D is undetermined. Germline lookup yields CDR1 MGHDK and CDR2 SYGVNS. This CDR3 has 11 amino acids. V was shortened by 4 bases and J by 7 bases, with 8 bases between the two germline ends.

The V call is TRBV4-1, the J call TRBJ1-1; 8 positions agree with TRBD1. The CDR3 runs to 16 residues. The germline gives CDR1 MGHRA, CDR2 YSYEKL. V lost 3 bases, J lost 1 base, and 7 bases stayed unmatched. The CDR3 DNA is TGCGCCAGCAGCCACTGGACAGGGCAGGGGAACACTGAAGCTTTCTTT. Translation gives CASSHWTGQGNTEAFF.

CDR3 sequence (DNA): TGCGCCAGCAGCCTCCGCCTGAGCTCCTACGAGCAGTACTTC. It is translated as CASSLRLSSYEQYF. The chain uses TRBV5-1 and TRBJ2-7; D is undetermined. The CDR3 has 14 amino acids. Germline CDR1 is SGHRS and CDR2 is YFSETQ. Trimming pared 4 bases from V and 0 bases from J, leaving 11 bases between.

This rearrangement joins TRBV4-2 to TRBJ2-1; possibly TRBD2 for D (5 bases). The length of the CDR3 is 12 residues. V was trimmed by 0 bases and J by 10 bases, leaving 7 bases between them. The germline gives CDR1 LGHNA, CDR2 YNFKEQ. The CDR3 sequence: CASSQDPGEQFF. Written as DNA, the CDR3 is TGTGCCAGCAGCCAAGATCCGGGGGAGCAGTTCTTC.

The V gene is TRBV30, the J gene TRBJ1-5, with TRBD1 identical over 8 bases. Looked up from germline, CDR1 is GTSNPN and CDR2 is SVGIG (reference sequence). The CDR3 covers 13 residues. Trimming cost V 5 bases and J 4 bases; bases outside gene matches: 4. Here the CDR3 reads CAWGQGPNQPQHF. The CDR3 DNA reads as TGTGCCTGGGGACAGGGACCGAATCAGCCCCAGCATTTT.

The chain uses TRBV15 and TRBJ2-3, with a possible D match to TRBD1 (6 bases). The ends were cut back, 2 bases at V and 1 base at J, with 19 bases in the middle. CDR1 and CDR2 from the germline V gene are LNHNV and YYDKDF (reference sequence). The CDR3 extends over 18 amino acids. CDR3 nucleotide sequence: TGTGCCACCAGCAGACCCTATATGTCCAGGGGAGGCACAGATACGCAGTATTTT. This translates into CATSRPYMSRGGTDTQYF. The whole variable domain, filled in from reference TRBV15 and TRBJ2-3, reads DAMVIQNPRYQVTQFGKPVTLSCSQTLNHNVMYWYQQKSSQAPKLLFHYYDKDFNNEADTPDNFQSRRPNTSFCFLDIRSPGLGDTAMYLCATSRPYMSRGGTDTQYFGPGTRLTVL.

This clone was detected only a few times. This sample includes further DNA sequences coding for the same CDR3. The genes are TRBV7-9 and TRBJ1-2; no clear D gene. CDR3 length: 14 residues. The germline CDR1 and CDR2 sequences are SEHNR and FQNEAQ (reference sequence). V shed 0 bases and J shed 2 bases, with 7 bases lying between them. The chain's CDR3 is CASSLAGGNYGYTF. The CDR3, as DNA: TGTGCCAGCAGCTTAGCGGGAGGGAACTATGGCTACACCTTC.

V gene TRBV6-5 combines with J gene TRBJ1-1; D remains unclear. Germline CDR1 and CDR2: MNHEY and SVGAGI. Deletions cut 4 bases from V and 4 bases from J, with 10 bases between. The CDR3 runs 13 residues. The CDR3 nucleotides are TGTGCCAGCAGTTCGAAGAGGTTCACTGAAGCTTTCTTT. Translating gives CASSSKRFTEAFF.

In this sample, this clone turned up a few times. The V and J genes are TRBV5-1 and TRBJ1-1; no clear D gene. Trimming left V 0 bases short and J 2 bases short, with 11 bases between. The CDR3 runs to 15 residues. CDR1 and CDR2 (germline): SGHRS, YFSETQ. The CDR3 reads CASSLAHVGNTEAFF. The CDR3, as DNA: TGCGCCAGCAGCTTGGCCCATGTGGGCAACACTGAAGCTTTCTTT.

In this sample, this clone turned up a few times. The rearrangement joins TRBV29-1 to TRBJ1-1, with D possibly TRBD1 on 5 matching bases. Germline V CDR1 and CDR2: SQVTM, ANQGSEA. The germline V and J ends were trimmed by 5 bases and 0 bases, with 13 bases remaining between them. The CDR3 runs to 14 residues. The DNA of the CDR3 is TGCAGCGTTACGGGGGAACAGTTGAACACTGAAGCTTTCTTT. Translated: CSVTGEQLNTEAFF.

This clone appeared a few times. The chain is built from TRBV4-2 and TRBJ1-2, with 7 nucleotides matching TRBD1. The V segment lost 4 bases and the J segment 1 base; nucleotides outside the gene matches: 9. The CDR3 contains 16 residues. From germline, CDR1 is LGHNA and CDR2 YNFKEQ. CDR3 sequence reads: CASSRRQGVLNYGYTF. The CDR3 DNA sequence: TGTGCCAGCAGCCGCAGACAGGGCGTCCTTAACTATGGCTACACCTTC.

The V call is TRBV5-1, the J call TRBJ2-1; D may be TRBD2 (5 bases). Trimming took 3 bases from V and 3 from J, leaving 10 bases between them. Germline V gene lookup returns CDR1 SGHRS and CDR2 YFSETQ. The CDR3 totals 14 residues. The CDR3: CASSSSGNYNEQFF. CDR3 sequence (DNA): TGCGCCAGCAGCTCGAGCGGCAACTACAATGAGCAGTTCTTC.